This paragraph covers one TCR beta chain sequence. The record originates from a study of shared clonotypes between healthy human individuals. Donors, without exception, were Caucasian adults residing in Nashville, Tennessee. Germline assignment: CDR1 SNHLY and CDR2 FYNNEI. The CDR3 extends over 18 amino acids. V shed 2 bases and J 4 bases; nucleotides not matched to a gene: 10. Assay execution proceeded at the deep level. Using immunoSEQ multiplex PCR, the repertoire was profiled, and TCRdb retains in-frame clones only, with some absent. The data show 90,000 to 150,000 clones, 55% to 70% seen once. This TCR was recovered from a woman aged 30 to 39 in good health. Material for sequencing was memory CD8+ T cells sorted from blood. The subset is: CD45RO+ cells pooled with CCR7-negative TemRA cells. This chain links TRBV2 with TRBJ2-3; 12 bases are a match to TRBD2. CDR3 sequence reads: CASSEWALAGGPADTQYF. CDR3 DNA: TGTGCCAGCAGTGAATGGGCGCTAGCGGGAGGGCCTGCAGATACGCAGTATTTT.